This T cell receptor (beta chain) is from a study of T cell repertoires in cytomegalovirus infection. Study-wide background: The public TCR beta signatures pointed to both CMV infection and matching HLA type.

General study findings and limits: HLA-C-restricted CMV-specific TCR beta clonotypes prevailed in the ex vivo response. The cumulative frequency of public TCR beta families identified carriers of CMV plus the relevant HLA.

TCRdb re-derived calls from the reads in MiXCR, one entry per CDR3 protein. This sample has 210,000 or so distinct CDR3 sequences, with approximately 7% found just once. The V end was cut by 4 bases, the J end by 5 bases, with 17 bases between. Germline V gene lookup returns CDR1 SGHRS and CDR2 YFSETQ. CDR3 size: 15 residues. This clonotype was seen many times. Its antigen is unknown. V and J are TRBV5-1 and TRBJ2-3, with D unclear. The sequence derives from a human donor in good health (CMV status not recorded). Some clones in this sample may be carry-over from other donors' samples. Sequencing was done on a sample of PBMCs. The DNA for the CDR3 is TGCGCCAGCAGCGTGGGTCCTCCCGGCGTAGATACGCAGTATTTT. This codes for CASSVGPPGVDTQYF.